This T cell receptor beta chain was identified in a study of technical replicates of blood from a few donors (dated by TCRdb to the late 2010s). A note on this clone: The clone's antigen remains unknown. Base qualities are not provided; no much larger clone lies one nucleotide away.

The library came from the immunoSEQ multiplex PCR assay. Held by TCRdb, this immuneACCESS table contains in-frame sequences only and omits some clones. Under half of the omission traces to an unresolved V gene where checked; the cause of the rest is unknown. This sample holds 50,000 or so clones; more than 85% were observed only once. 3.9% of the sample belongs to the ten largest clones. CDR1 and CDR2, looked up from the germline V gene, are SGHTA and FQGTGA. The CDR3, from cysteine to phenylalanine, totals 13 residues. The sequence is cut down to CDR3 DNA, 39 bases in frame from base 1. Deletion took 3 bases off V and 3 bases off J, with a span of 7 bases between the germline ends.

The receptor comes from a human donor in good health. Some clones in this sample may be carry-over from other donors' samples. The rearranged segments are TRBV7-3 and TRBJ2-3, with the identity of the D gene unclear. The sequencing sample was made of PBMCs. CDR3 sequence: CASSFQLTDTQYF. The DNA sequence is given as TGTGCCAGCAGCTTTCAGTTGACAGATACGCAGTATTTT.